This TCR beta chain was captured in a study of PD-L1 blockade in urothelial cancer. The germline CDR1 and CDR2 sequences are SQVTM and ANQGSEA. Losses at the gene ends were 4 bases for V and 7 bases for J; bases not matched to a gene: 6. CDR3 size: 13 residues. This clone was seen only a few times. Spiking of synthetic TCR analog templates was performed in each PCR. Sequenced by immunoSEQ multiplex PCR; TCRdb stores in-frame clones only, minus some. Found here are some 100,000 clones, about 90% of them singletons; the top ten hold about 0.91%. The receptor comes from a woman of 80 years or more with urothelial cancer. The sample here was PBMCs, taken around atezolizumab (anti-PD-L1) treatment. The chain combines TRBV29-1 with TRBJ2-5, with TRBD2 matching over 10 bases. CDR3: CSVGPSGSGTQYF. The CDR3, as DNA: TGCAGCGTTGGGCCTAGCGGGAGTGGGACCCAGTACTTC.